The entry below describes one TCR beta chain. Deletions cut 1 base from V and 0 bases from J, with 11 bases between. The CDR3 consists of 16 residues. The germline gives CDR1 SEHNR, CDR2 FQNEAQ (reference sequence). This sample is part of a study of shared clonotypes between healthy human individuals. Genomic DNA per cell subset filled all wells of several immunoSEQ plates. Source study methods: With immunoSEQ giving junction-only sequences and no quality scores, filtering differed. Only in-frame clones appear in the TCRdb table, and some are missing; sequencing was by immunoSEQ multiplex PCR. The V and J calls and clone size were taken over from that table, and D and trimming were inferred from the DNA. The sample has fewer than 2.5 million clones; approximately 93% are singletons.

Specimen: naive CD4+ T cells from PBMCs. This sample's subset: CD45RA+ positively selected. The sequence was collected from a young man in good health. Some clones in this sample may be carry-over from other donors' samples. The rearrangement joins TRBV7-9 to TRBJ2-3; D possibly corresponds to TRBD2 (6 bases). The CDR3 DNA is TGTGCCAGCAGCTTAGAGGTGGGAGGAAGCACAGATACGCAGTATTTT. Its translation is CASSLEVGGSTDTQYF.